This entry lists 17 T cell receptor beta chains sequenced from one sample in a study of T-cell reconstitution after alpha-beta-depleted transplantation in children. Preparation of the TCRbeta library involved a method that used unique molecular identifiers. A single record per CDR3 protein comes from TCRdb applying MiXCR to the PCR reads. Among fewer than 550,000 distinct CDR3 sequences listed, under 20% were seen once. This material consisted of PBMCs, mostly from graft donor cells, taken 360 days after TCRalphabeta/CD19-depleted stem cell transplant. The origin of the receptors is a boy under two years old who had a stem cell transplant for Wiskott-Aldrich syndrome, so the T cells may come from the graft donor.

This clonotype was seen only a few times. The rearrangement joins TRBV6-2 or TRBV6-3 to TRBJ2-1; 7 bases agree with TRBD1. CDR3 length: 13 amino acids. Germline V lookup: CDR1 MNHEY, CDR2 SVGEGT. V shed 4 bases, J shed 10 bases, and the junction held 7 bases outside the gene matches. The CDR3 DNA is TGTGCCAGCAGTTTTCGGATGGGACAGGAGCAGTTCTTC. Its protein is CASSFRMGQEQFF.

This clonotype came up many times. This chain links TRBV5-1 with TRBJ2-7; D uncertain. This CDR3 is 13 amino acids long. V was cut by 2 bases and J by 7 bases, with 13 bases left in between. Germline V gives CDR1 SGHRS, CDR2 YFSETQ. The CDR3: CASSFFSLEEQYF. As DNA, the CDR3 is TGCGCCAGCAGCTTCTTTAGCCTCGAGGAGCAGTACTTC.

The chain has TRBV5-1 and TRBJ2-3; TRBD1 is a possible D gene (5 bases). There are 15 residues in the CDR3. Germline V gene lookup returns CDR1 SGHRS and CDR2 YFSETQ. V was cut by 1 base and J by 0 bases, with 9 bases left in between. The chain's CDR3 is CASSLSGRSTDTQYF. The CDR3 nucleotides are TGCGCCAGCAGCTTGTCAGGGCGTAGCACAGATACGCAGTATTTT.

V usage is TRBV20-1 and J usage is TRBJ2-3; 11 nucleotides agree with TRBD2. The CDR3 has 14 residues. CDR1 is DFQATT and CDR2 is SNEGSKA in the germline V gene (reference sequence). With 5 bases clipped from V and 5 bases from J, the junction kept 6 bases outside the gene matches. CDR3 sequence reads: CSAPTSGKGDTQYF. CDR3 bases: TGCAGTGCTCCGACTAGCGGGAAGGGAGATACGCAGTATTTT.

This chain connects TRBV24-1 to TRBJ2-5; 7 bases map to TRBD2. Per the germline V gene, CDR1 is KGHDR and CDR2 is SFDVKD. The junction had 8 bases not matched to a gene; V was cut back by 7 bases and J by 1 base. This CDR3 comprises 15 residues. The CDR3 is CATRGKRGLQETQYF. The DNA for the CDR3 is TGTGCCACCAGGGGAAAGCGGGGCCTCCAAGAGACCCAGTACTTC.

This clonotype occurred a few times. The chain uses TRBV12-3 or TRBV12-4 and TRBJ1-6; no clear D gene. Between the trimmed V and J ends, which lost 6 bases and 3 bases, there was a span of 15 bases. The length of the CDR3 is 16 residues. The CDR3 is CASRHFLRHYNSPLHF. CDR3 sequence (DNA): TGTGCCAGCAGGCACTTCCTCAGGCACTATAATTCACCCCTCCACTTT.

The CDR3 DNA is TGTGCCAGCAGGTTCTTAGGGCCCCAGGCAGATACGCAGTATTTT. It encodes CASRFLGPQADTQYF. V usage is TRBV7-9 and J usage is TRBJ2-3, with no clear D. The CDR3 is 15 residues long. Germline V gene sequence: CDR1 SEHNR, CDR2 FQNEAQ (reference sequence). V was cut by 6 bases and J by 4 bases, with 17 bases left in between.

This rearrangement joins TRBV19 to TRBJ2-1; D perhaps matches TRBD2 (5 bases). The germline V gene encodes CDR1 LNHDA and CDR2 SQIVND (reference sequence). The CDR3 is 16 residues long. With 3 bases removed from V and 0 bases from J, the gap between germline ends came to 12 bases. The CDR3: CASSIRAAGSYNEQFF. In nucleotides, the CDR3 is TGTGCCAGTAGTATTCGTGCGGCGGGCTCCTACAATGAGCAGTTCTTC.

This clonotype was detected only a few times. CDR3 loop: CASSLGPKYF. The CDR3 DNA is TGCGCCAGCAGCCTCGGACCTAAGTACTTC. The rearrangement uses TRBV4-1 and TRBJ2-7; D unclear. V lost 4 bases and J 11 bases, leaving 9 bases between the germline ends. This CDR3 contains 10 residues. Germline V gives CDR1 MGHRA, CDR2 YSYEKL.

This clonotype was found once. The chain has TRBV5-1 and TRBJ2-6, with a possible D match to TRBD1 (5 bases). CDR1 is SGHRS and CDR2 is YFSETQ in the germline V gene. With 4 bases removed from V and 4 bases from J, the gap between germline ends came to 18 bases. The CDR3 spans 17 residues. The CDR3, as DNA: TGCGCCAGCAGCACCTCGTCCAGGGTACCCGGGGCCAACGTCCTGACTTTC. Translated, it gives CASSTSSRVPGANVLTF.

This clonotype has a handful of counts. V is TRBV27 and J is TRBJ2-7, with 7 bases that match TRBD1. V lost 0 bases to trimming and J lost 5 bases; unmatched junction nucleotides: 10. Germline values: CDR1 MNHEY, CDR2 SMNVEV (reference sequence). This CDR3 has 16 amino acids. CDR3: CASSLSKTGRGNEQYF. The DNA for the CDR3 is TGTGCCAGCAGTTTATCGAAGACAGGGAGAGGAAACGAGCAGTACTTC.

V usage is TRBV15 and J usage is TRBJ2-2; D not certain. The CDR3 loop spans 14 amino acids. Germline V CDR1 and CDR2: LNHNV, YYDKDF (reference sequence). V lost 5 bases to trimming and J lost 2 bases, with 9 bases between them. CDR3 loop: CATSPDFNTGELFF. CDR3 bases: TGTGCCACCAGCCCAGACTTTAACACCGGGGAGCTGTTTTTT. The complete variable domain, with remaining parts taken from reference TRBV15 and TRBJ2-2, reads DAMVIQNPRYQVTQFGKPVTLSCSQTLNHNVMYWYQQKSSQAPKLLFHYYDKDFNNEADTPDNFQSRRPNTSFCFLDIRSPGLGDTAMYLCATSPDFNTGELFFGEGSRLTVL.

In its sample, this clonotype was seen a few times. The J gene is TRBJ2-5, the V gene TRBV20-1, with 9 nucleotides matching TRBD1. The V and J ends lost 6 bases and 4 bases, in that order; junction bases with no gene match: 9. The CDR3 covers 14 residues. From germline, CDR1 is DFQATT and CDR2 SNEGSKA (reference sequence). CDR3 loop: CSAERTGAIETQYF. CDR3 bases: TGCAGTGCAGAAAGGACAGGGGCTATAGAGACCCAGTACTTC.

This clonotype was detected a few times. The genes are TRBV29-1 and TRBJ2-7, with 9 positions matching TRBD2. Germline CDR1 reads SQVTM; CDR2 reads ANQGSEA. The CDR3 length is 13 residues. The junction had 6 bases not matched to a gene; V was cut back by 7 bases and J by 2 bases. The CDR3 DNA sequence: TGCAGCGCCATAGCGGGAGTGGCCTACGAGCAGTACTTC. Protein product: CSAIAGVAYEQYF.

This clonotype was counted between two and nine times. The V gene is TRBV5-1, the J gene TRBJ1-2; 7 nucleotides agree with TRBD1. The CDR3 extends over 15 amino acids. The V gene's germline CDR1 is SGHRS and CDR2 YFSETQ. V trimming: 4 bases; J trimming: 8 bases; junction bases outside the gene matches: 14. The CDR3 protein is CASSKTGAPVGGYTF. The CDR3 DNA reads TGCGCCAGCAGCAAAACAGGGGCTCCCGTTGGAGGCTACACCTTC.

V usage is TRBV12-5 and J usage is TRBJ2-2, with 10 bases aligning to TRBD2. The CDR3 contains 16 residues. The V gene's germline CDR1 is LGHNT and CDR2 FRNRAP. The ends lost 6 bases at V and 5 bases at J; junction bases unmatched: 9. CDR3 coding DNA: TGTGCTAGTGGCAATAGCGGGGGGCGGAGGACCGGGGAGCTGTTTTTT. It yields the protein CASGNSGGRRTGELFF.

The sample holds a few counts of this clonotype. The chain carries TRBV5-1 and TRBJ2-1; D is possibly TRBD2 (5 bases). V gave up 5 bases and J gave up 3 bases, with 12 bases separating them. This CDR3 is 14 amino acids long. Germline-derived CDR1 and CDR2 are SGHRS and YFSETQ. CDR3: CASREVRLYNEQFF. The DNA for the CDR3 is TGCGCCAGCAGGGAGGTCAGGCTCTACAATGAGCAGTTCTTC. Filled out from reference TRBV5-1 and TRBJ2-1, the complete variable domain reads KAGVTQTPRYLIKTRGQQVTLSCSPISGHRSVSWYQQTPGQGLQFLFEYFSETQRNKGNFPGRFSGRQFSNSRSEMNVSTLELGDSALYLCASREVRLYNEQFFGPGTRLTVL.